This entry lists 21 T cell receptor beta chains sequenced from one sample in a study of brain T cells in children with intractable seizures. Produced via immunoSEQ multiplex PCR; TCRdb's table is partial and in-frame only. The sample has hundreds of thousands of clones, 85% to 95% seen once. Time point described: blood from clinic visit 5 months post-surgery; TSC patient then seizure free. Sequencing was performed on peripheral blood, taken 4 to 5 months after surgery. These receptors came from a boy less than two years old with tuberous sclerosis and intractable seizures.

The chain recombines TRBV11-3 with TRBJ2-3; 10 positions match TRBD2. The CDR3 covers 16 residues. The trim removed 3 bases at V and 6 bases at J, leaving 9 bases unmatched. Germline lookup yields CDR1 SGHNT and CDR2 YENEEA. The chain's CDR3 is CASSLASGSEVDTQYF. Here the CDR3 DNA reads TGTGCCAGCAGCTTGGCTAGCGGGAGTGAAGTCGATACGCAGTATTTT.

Here the CDR3 DNA reads TGCGCCAGCACTGACAGGGTTTACAATGAGCAGTTCTTC. Amino acid sequence: CASTDRVYNEQFF. This chain joins TRBV5-1 and TRBJ2-1; 7 bases line up with TRBD1. CDR3 size: 13 residues. V trimming: 6 bases; J trimming: 4 bases; junction bases outside the gene matches: 4. Germline-derived CDR1 and CDR2 are SGHRS and YFSETQ.

The chain links TRBV5-1 to TRBJ2-7; D remains ambiguous. V was clipped by 4 bases and J by 6 bases, with 14 bases between them. CDR1 and CDR2 (germline): SGHRS, YFSETQ. The CDR3 has 13 residues. CDR3 region: CASSKLSPGEQYF. The CDR3 DNA is TGCGCCAGCAGCAAATTATCGCCGGGCGAGCAGTACTTC. Supplemented by reference TRBV5-1 and TRBJ2-7, the full variable domain reads KAGVTQTPRYLIKTRGQQVTLSCSPISGHRSVSWYQQTPGQGLQFLFEYFSETQRNKGNFPGRFSGRQFSNSRSEMNVSTLELGDSALYLCASSKLSPGEQYFGPGTRLTVT.

The CDR3 loop is CASSENGGYTF. In DNA form, the CDR3 reads TGTGCCAGCAGTGAAAATGGTGGCTACACCTTC. This chain joins TRBV6-1 and TRBJ1-2; D call uncertain. The CDR3 is 11 residues long. Germline V gene data show CDR1 as MNHNS and CDR2 as SASEGT. The V end was cut by 2 bases, the J end by 7 bases, with 5 bases between.

This chain connects TRBV6-5 to TRBJ2-1; D might be TRBD1 (6 bases). V lost 6 bases and J 6 bases, leaving 18 bases between the germline ends. This CDR3 is 15 amino acids long. Germline loops: CDR1 MNHEY, CDR2 SVGAGI. The CDR3 nucleotides read TGTGCCAGCAGCGCCCACGGGCTAGGGGGCAATGAGCAGTTCTTC. Its protein product is CASSAHGLGGNEQFF.

The chain is built from TRBV5-6 and TRBJ2-7; D uncertain. The CDR3 consists of 15 residues. Germline CDR1 reads SGHDT; CDR2 reads YYEEEE. Trimming took off 0 bases at V and 3 bases at J, with 13 bases between the two ends. The CDR3 loop reads CASSLGQRPYYEQYF. In nucleotides, the CDR3 is TGTGCCAGCAGCTTGGGCCAGCGACCCTACTACGAGCAGTACTTC.

This rearrangement joins TRBV12-3 or TRBV12-4 to TRBJ2-7; D gene unclear. The CDR3 is 11 amino acids. Trimming shortened V by 4 bases and J by 5 bases, and 6 bases separated the two germline ends. The CDR3 reads CASSYSHEQYF. CDR3 nucleotides: TGTGCCAGCAGTTACAGCCACGAGCAGTACTTC.

This chain links TRBV5-6 with TRBJ1-1, with a tentative D call TRBD1 (6 bases). Trimming cost V 2 bases and J 1 base, with 9 bases left between them. Germline values: CDR1 SGHDT, CDR2 YYEEEE. The CDR3 loop spans 14 amino acids. The CDR3 spells CASSFGQTNTEAFF. The DNA for the CDR3 is TGTGCCAGCAGCTTCGGACAGACGAACACTGAAGCTTTCTTT. Variable domain in full (rest from reference TRBV5-6 and TRBJ1-1): DAGVTQSPTHLIKTRGQQVTLRCSPKSGHDTVSWYQQALGQGPQFIFQYYEEEERQRGNFPDRFSGHQFPNYSSELNVNALLLGDSALYLCASSFGQTNTEAFFGQGTRLTVV.

The chain uses TRBV7-9 and TRBJ1-3; the match to TRBD1 covers 7 bases. Losses at the gene ends were 3 bases for V and 4 bases for J; bases not matched to a gene: 9. There are 16 residues in the CDR3. Per germline, CDR1 SEHNR and CDR2 FQNEAQ (reference sequence). The CDR3 DNA is TGTGCCAGCAGCTTCACCCTCACAGGGGAGGGAAACACCATATATTTT. Encoded protein: CASSFTLTGEGNTIYF.

The gene calls are TRBV2 and TRBJ1-2, with D hard to call. CDR1 and CDR2 (germline): SNHLY, FYNNEI. This CDR3 comprises 14 residues. Trimming removed 6 bases at V and 2 bases at J, with 13 bases between. CDR3 in DNA: TGTGCCAGCAGGATAACAAGTGGGAACTATGGCTACACCTTC. Translation gives CASRITSGNYGYTF. The whole variable domain, filled in from reference TRBV2 and TRBJ1-2, reads EPEVTQTPSHQVTQMGQEVILRCVPISNHLYFYWYRQILGQKVEFLVSFYNNEISEKSEIFDDQFSVERPDGSNFTLKIRSTKLEDSAMYFCASRITSGNYGYTFGSGTRLTVV.

CDR3 nucleotide sequence: TGTGCCAGCAGCGTAGCTGCTAGCTGGGGAGATACGCAGTATTTT. Translating it yields CASSVAASWGDTQYF. The rearrangement links TRBV9 to TRBJ2-3; D might be TRBD2 (5 bases). Germline CDR1 SGDLS, CDR2 YYNGEE. This CDR3 is 15 amino acids long. Trimming took 0 bases from V and 5 from J, leaving 13 bases between them.

The V and J genes are TRBV3-1 (or the pseudogene TRBV3-2) and TRBJ2-2; 13 positions match TRBD2. The germline CDR1 and CDR2 sequences are LGHDT and YNNKEL (reference sequence). V lost 2 bases, J lost 0 bases, and 3 bases stayed unmatched. This CDR3 region has 18 residues. In DNA, the CDR3 is TGTGCCAGCAGCCAACCGGGACTAGCGGGGCCGAACACCGGGGAGCTGTTTTTT. This translates into CASSQPGLAGPNTGELFF.

The CDR3 loop is CASSLGLAGESHEQYF. The CDR3 nucleotides are TGTGCCAGCAGCTTGGGACTAGCGGGAGAATCCCACGAGCAGTACTTC. The chain employs TRBV5-5 and TRBJ2-7; 12 bases map to TRBD2. Losses at the gene ends were 0 bases for V and 5 bases for J; bases not matched to a gene: 6. Looked up from germline, CDR1 is SGHKS and CDR2 is YYEKEE (reference sequence). CDR3 length: 16 amino acids.

V and J are TRBV24-1 and TRBJ2-2; unclear D gene. Trimming took 2 bases from V and 4 from J, leaving 7 bases between them. The CDR3 length is 14 residues. Germline-derived CDR1 and CDR2 are KGHDR and SFDVKD. The CDR3 loop is CATSDWFGTGELFF. For the CDR3, the DNA is TGTGCCACCAGTGATTGGTTTGGCACCGGGGAGCTGTTTTTT.

This clone occurred once. V usage is TRBV11-2 and J usage is TRBJ2-5; no clear D gene. The V end was cut by 3 bases, the J end by 1 base, with 6 bases between. This CDR3 spans 13 amino acids. Germline-derived CDR1 and CDR2 are SGHAT and FQNNGV. The CDR3 reads CASSFIIQETQYF. The CDR3 bases are TGTGCCAGCAGCTTTATCATCCAAGAGACCCAGTACTTC. The full variable domain, its missing parts supplied by reference TRBV11-2 and TRBJ2-5, is EAGVAQSPRYKIIEKRQSVAFWCNPISGHATLYWYQQILGQGPKLLIQFQNNGVVDDSQLPKDRFSAERLKGVDSTLKIQPAKLEDSAVYLCASSFIIQETQYFGPGTRLLVL.

The V and J genes are TRBV2 and TRBJ1-3; 7 bases match TRBD1. The CDR3 totals 20 residues. After removal of 5 bases from V and 0 bases from J, the junction contained 19 bases not matched to a gene. Germline values: CDR1 SNHLY, CDR2 FYNNEI. CDR3 coding DNA: TGTGCCAGCAGTCAAAGCGGCACAGGGGCCCTCACGAGCTCTGGAAACACCATATATTTT. Protein: CASSQSGTGALTSSGNTIYF. Together with reference TRBV2 and TRBJ1-3, the CDR3 gives the full variable domain: EPEVTQTPSHQVTQMGQEVILRCVPISNHLYFYWYRQILGQKVEFLVSFYNNEISEKSEIFDDQFSVERPDGSNFTLKIRSTKLEDSAMYFCASSQSGTGALTSSGNTIYFGEGSWLTVV.

This clone was found once. The rearrangement uses TRBV14 and TRBJ2-7; possibly TRBD1 or TRBD2 for D (5 bases each). Germline values: CDR1 SGHDN, CDR2 FVKESK. The ends were cut back, 4 bases at V and 1 base at J, with 14 bases in the middle. This CDR3 contains 15 residues. The CDR3 reads CASSLGRWGSYEQYF. In DNA form, the CDR3 reads TGTGCCAGCAGCCTGGGGAGATGGGGGTCCTACGAGCAGTACTTC. Full variable domain (remainder filled in from reference TRBV14 and TRBJ2-7): EAGVTQFPSHSVIEKGQTVTLRCDPISGHDNLYWYRRVMGKEIKFLLHFVKESKQDESGMPNNRFLAERTGGTYSTLKVQPAELEDSGVYFCASSLGRWGSYEQYFGPGTRLTVT.

A remark on this clone: This same CDR3 is encoded by further DNA sequences in the sample. The V and J genes are TRBV24-1 and TRBJ2-2, with 8 bases identical to TRBD2. J lost 3 bases, V lost 0 bases, and 2 bases had no gene match. Per the germline V gene, CDR1 is KGHDR and CDR2 is SFDVKD. The CDR3 contains 16 residues. CDR3 region: CATSDLPAGDTGELFF. DNA of the CDR3: TGTGCCACCAGTGATTTGCCAGCGGGAGACACCGGGGAGCTGTTTTTT.

The chain joins TRBV6-5 to TRBJ2-7; 11 nucleotides agree with TRBD2. Per germline, CDR1 MNHEY and CDR2 SVGAGI. The V segment lost 2 bases and the J segment 3 bases; nucleotides outside the gene matches: 3. CDR3 length: 15 amino acids. The chain's CDR3 is CASSYRGTSGYEQYF. CDR3 bases: TGTGCCAGCAGTTACCGCGGGACTAGCGGCTACGAGCAGTACTTC.

This clone appeared a few times. The V call is TRBV24-1, the J call TRBJ2-1; D could derive from TRBD1 or TRBD2 (5 bases each). The CDR3 sequence is 11 residues long. In germline, CDR1 is KGHDR, CDR2 SFDVKD. The ends were cut back, 9 bases at V and 8 bases at J, with 10 bases in the middle. DNA for the CDR3: TGTGCCACCCGTCTGGGGGATGAGCAGTTCTTC. Residues: CATRLGDEQFF.

This rearrangement joins TRBV9 to TRBJ1-3; no firm D call. Germline V lookup: CDR1 SGDLS, CDR2 YYNGEE. The length of the CDR3 is 16 residues. V lost 0 bases and J lost 0, with 10 bases in between. The CDR3 is CASSVEGRFSGNTIYF. The CDR3 DNA reads TGTGCCAGCAGCGTAGAGGGCAGGTTCTCTGGAAACACCATATATTTT.